This is a list of T cell receptor beta chains from one sample in a study of beta chain features in type 1 diabetes. The repertoire was sequenced with immunoSEQ multiplex PCR; TCRdb's copy has only in-frame clones and lacks some. The table records about 280,000 clones, around 16% of them present only once. Input material: naive CD4+ T cells from blood. The source is a man aged 18-30 years with type 1 diabetes. The CDR3 runs from the conserved cysteine through the conserved F or W. D genes are given only for firm matches. A row's size may be missing; if present it is once, few, many or a size class.

D,size,J,V,length,CDR3,DNA
NA,few,TRBJ2-7,TRBV28,14,CASRPVQYSYEQYF,TGTGCCAGCAGACCCGTACAGTACTCCTACGAGCAGTACTTC
NA,NA,TRBJ1-2,TRBV19,12,CASSITGYGYTF,TGTGCCAGTAGTATTACGGGCTATGGCTACACCTTC
NA,few,TRBJ1-2,TRBV5-1,11,CASDEGYGYTF,TGCGCCAGCGACGAGGGCTATGGCTACACCTTC
NA,NA,TRBJ2-1,TRBV7-2,16,CASSPRGGAAYNEQFF,TGTGCCAGCAGCCCTAGGGGGGGAGCGGCCTACAATGAGCAGTTCTTC
TRBD1,few,TRBJ1-2,TRBV6-1,14,CASTWDRNNYGYTF,TGTGCCAGCACTTGGGACAGAAATAACTATGGCTACACCTTC
TRBD1,NA,TRBJ1-4,TRBV16,16,CASSQSGTGLNEKLFF,TGTGCCAGCAGCCAATCGGGGACAGGGCTGAATGAAAAACTGTTTTTT
NA,NA,TRBJ1-2,TRBV30,14,CAWSPRSTGYGYTF,TGTGCCTGGAGTCCCCGGAGTACGGGCTATGGCTACACCTTC
NA,few,TRBJ1-5,TRBV30,13,CAWSVAENQPQHF,TGTGCCTGGAGTGTAGCGGAGAATCAGCCCCAGCATTTT
TRBD2,few,TRBJ2-1,TRBV18,14,CASSPGLDDNEQFF,TGTGCCAGCTCACCAGGACTAGATGACAATGAGCAGTTCTTC
NA,NA,TRBJ1-1,TRBV7-8,13,CASLRGRETEAFF,TGTGCCAGCCTACGGGGGCGGGAGACTGAAGCTTTCTTT
NA,NA,TRBJ2-1,TRBV5-1,16,CASSSVGAGVGNEQFF,TGCGCCAGCAGCTCGGTGGGGGCGGGAGTGGGGAATGAGCAGTTCTTC
NA,few,TRBJ1-2,TRBV15,11,CATSRGGGYTF,TGTGCCACCAGCAGAGGTGGCGGCTACACCTTC
NA,NA,TRBJ2-7,TRBV7-2,14,CASSLGWQGDEQYF,TGTGCCAGCAGCTTAGGCTGGCAGGGCGACGAGCAGTACTTC
NA,NA,TRBJ2-1,TRBV5-8,14,CASSFGGSYNEQFF,TGTGCCAGCAGCTTTGGAGGCTCCTACAATGAGCAGTTCTTC
TRBD2,few,TRBJ2-7,TRBV23-1,16,CASSQVTSGASYEQYF,TGCGCCAGCAGTCAGGTGACTAGCGGTGCCTCCTACGAGCAGTACTTC
NA,NA,TRBJ2-7,TRBV11-2,12,CASRLESRKLDF,TGTGCCAGCAGGCTAGAATCCCGAAAACTAGACTTC
NA,NA,TRBJ1-2,TRBV7-2,13,CASSLGRGYGYTF,TGTGCCAGCAGCTTAGGGAGGGGCTATGGCTACACCTTC
TRBD2,few,TRBJ2-3,TRBV6-5,15,CASSYPSGGGDTQYF,TGTGCCAGCAGTTACCCGAGCGGGGGAGGAGATACGCAGTATTTT
NA,NA,TRBJ2-2,TRBV6-5,15,CASSYSGASTGELFF,TGTGCCAGCAGTTACTCGGGGGCGAGCACCGGGGAGCTGTTTTTT
NA,few,TRBJ1-1,TRBV28,15,CASSSWGQMNTEAFF,TGTGCCAGCAGTTCCTGGGGGCAAATGAACACTGAAGCTTTCTTT
NA,NA,TRBJ2-5,TRBV11-2,14,CASSPPPGAETQYF,TGTGCCAGCAGCCCTCCACCGGGAGCGGAGACCCAGTACTTC
NA,NA,TRBJ2-7,TRBV7-2,19,CASSPSPLVSGVGTYEQYF,TGTGCCAGCAGTCCCTCCCCTCTTGTTAGCGGAGTCGGGACCTACGAGCAGTACTTC
TRBD1,NA,TRBJ2-7,TRBV7-9,14,CASSLRQGLYEQYF,TGTGCCAGCAGCTTGCGACAGGGTTTGTACGAGCAGTACTTC
TRBD1,NA,TRBJ1-1,TRBV11-3,14,CASSLDRMNTEAFF,TGTGCCAGCAGCCTGGACAGGATGAACACTGAAGCTTTCTTT
NA,few,TRBJ1-2,TRBV19,11,CASNRAGGYTF,TGTGCCAGTAACAGGGCTGGTGGCTACACCTTC
NA,few,TRBJ1-1,TRBV18,13,CASSPRQNTEAFF,TGTGCCAGCTCACCTAGACAGAACACTGAAGCTTTCTTT
NA,few,TRBJ1-1,TRBV6-5,13,CASRRALNTEAFF,TGTGCCAGCAGGAGGGCTTTGAACACTGAAGCTTTCTTT
TRBD2,few,TRBJ2-4,TRBV2,16,CASAFERGMLGNIQYF,TGTGCCAGCGCCTTCGAGCGGGGGATGTTGGGGAACATTCAGTACTTC
NA,few,TRBJ2-5,TRBV5-5,15,CASSLDGQFQETQYF,TGTGCCAGCAGCTTGGATGGACAGTTTCAAGAGACCCAGTACTTC
TRBD1,few,TRBJ2-3,TRBV9,15,CASSAGTGRTDTQYF,TGTGCCAGCAGCGCTGGGACAGGGAGGACAGATACGCAGTATTTT
NA,once,TRBJ1-2,TRBV18,15,CASSPGPRSGDGYTF,TGTGCCAGCTCACCTGGACCCAGAAGCGGAGATGGCTACACCTTC
NA,NA,TRBJ2-7,TRBV6-6,16,CASTVGRDSLSYEQYF,TGTGCCAGCACTGTGGGGCGGGACTCCCTCTCCTACGAGCAGTACTTC
TRBD2,NA,TRBJ2-5,TRBV5-1,14,CASLSGRALETQYF,TGCGCCAGCCTCAGCGGGAGGGCCCTAGAGACCCAGTACTTC
NA,few,TRBJ2-7,TRBV6-5,16,CASSYSSSEAELRQYF,TGTGCCAGCAGTTACTCGTCTTCCGAGGCCGAACTCCGGCAGTACTTC
TRBD1,NA,TRBJ2-7,TRBV30,15,CAWNAGGADPYEQYF,TGTGCCTGGAACGCAGGGGGCGCGGACCCCTACGAGCAGTACTTC
TRBD1,few,TRBJ2-7,TRBV6-6,14,CASSPGQETYEQYF,TGTGCCAGCAGCCCCGGACAGGAGACCTACGAGCAGTACTTC
TRBD2,NA,TRBJ2-3,TRBV30,12,CAWSVGLADQYF,TGTGCCTGGAGTGTAGGGCTAGCGGACCAGTATTTT
TRBD2,NA,TRBJ2-7,TRBV7-9,16,CASSFGTSGSLREQYF,TGTGCCAGCAGCTTTGGGACTAGCGGGAGTCTAAGGGAGCAGTACTTC
TRBD2,NA,TRBJ2-7,TRBV7-2,14,CASSPGGASYEQYF,TGTGCCAGCAGTCCGGGGGGGGCGTCTTACGAGCAGTACTTC
NA,NA,TRBJ2-1,TRBV5-4,15,CASSLDRPRYNEQFF,TGTGCCAGCAGCTTGGACAGGCCTCGATACAATGAGCAGTTCTTC
TRBD2,NA,TRBJ2-1,TRBV5-4,14,CASSPGDYYNEQFF,TGTGCCAGCAGCCCGGGGGACTACTACAATGAGCAGTTCTTC
TRBD1,few,TRBJ1-2,TRBV7-9,14,CASSLETGVYGYTF,TGTGCCAGCAGCTTAGAGACAGGGGTATATGGCTACACCTTC
TRBD1,NA,TRBJ1-2,TRBV28,16,CASSLPPGTGNYGYTF,TGTGCCAGCAGTTTACCCCCTGGGACAGGGAACTATGGCTACACCTTC
NA,NA,TRBJ2-5,TRBV18,11,CASSPQETQYF,TGTGCCAGCTCTCCTCAAGAGACCCAGTACTTC
NA,few,TRBJ1-6,TRBV27,15,CASSYRVAYNSPLHF,TGTGCCAGCAGTTACAGGGTCGCCTATAATTCACCCCTCCACTTT
NA,few,TRBJ2-1,TRBV7-8,13,CASRNSTYNEQFF,TGTGCCAGCAGAAATAGTACTTACAATGAGCAGTTCTTC
TRBD1,few,TRBJ2-5,TRBV7-8,14,CASSLGTVKETQYF,TGTGCCAGCAGCCTCGGGACAGTCAAAGAGACCCAGTACTTC
NA,NA,TRBJ1-2,TRBV11-2,14,CASSRSEALYGYTF,TGTGCCAGCAGCCGCTCCGAAGCGCTCTATGGCTACACCTTC
NA,few,TRBJ1-1,TRBV11-2,13,CASSPGGYTEAFF,TGTGCCAGCAGCCCGGGGGGGTACACTGAAGCTTTCTTT
TRBD2,NA,TRBJ2-1,TRBV4-2,15,CASSPVGGSFNEQFF,TGTGCCAGCAGCCCAGTGGGCGGGAGTTTTAATGAGCAGTTCTTC
NA,NA,TRBJ2-1,TRBV18,14,CASSPQDSYNEQFF,TGTGCCAGCTCACCTCAGGACAGTTACAATGAGCAGTTCTTC
NA,few,TRBJ1-1,TRBV5-4,13,CASSLGQRTEAFF,TGTGCCAGCAGCTTGGGACAGAGGACTGAAGCTTTCTTT
NA,NA,TRBJ2-7,TRBV28,14,CASEEEGVSYEQYF,TGTGCCAGCGAAGAGGAGGGAGTCTCCTACGAGCAGTACTTC
TRBD2,NA,TRBJ2-1,TRBV28,22,CASSFWTGLTSGRAVSYNEQFF,TGTGCCAGCAGTTTTTGGACAGGTTTGACTAGCGGGAGGGCGGTGTCCTACAATGAGCAGTTCTTC
NA,NA,TRBJ1-4,TRBV19,13,CASSEHPNEKLFF,TGTGCCAGTAGTGAACATCCTAATGAAAAACTGTTTTTT
NA,NA,TRBJ2-1,TRBV9,15,CASSFRASAVDEQFF,TGTGCCAGCAGCTTCAGGGCCTCCGCCGTCGATGAGCAGTTCTTC
TRBD1,NA,TRBJ2-5,TRBV4-3,16,CASSQEYRGLEETQYF,TGCGCCAGCAGCCAAGAGTACAGGGGGCTCGAGGAGACCCAGTACTTC